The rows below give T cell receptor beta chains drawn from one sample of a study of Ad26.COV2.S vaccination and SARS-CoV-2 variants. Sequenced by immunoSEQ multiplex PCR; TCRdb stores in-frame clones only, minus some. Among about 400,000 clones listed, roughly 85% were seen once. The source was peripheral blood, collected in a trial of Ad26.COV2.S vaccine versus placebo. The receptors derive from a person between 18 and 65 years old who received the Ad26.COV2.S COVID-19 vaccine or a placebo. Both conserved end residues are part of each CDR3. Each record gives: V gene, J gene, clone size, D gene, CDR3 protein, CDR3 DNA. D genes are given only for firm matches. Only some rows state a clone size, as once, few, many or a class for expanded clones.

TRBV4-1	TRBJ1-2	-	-	CASSQSSRGASLGYTF	TGCGCCAGCAGCCAATCTAGCCGAGGGGCTAGTTTAGGCTACACCTTC
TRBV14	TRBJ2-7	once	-	CASSFDSYEQYF	TGTGCCAGCAGCTTCGACAGCTACGAGCAGTACTTC
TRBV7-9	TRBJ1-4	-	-	CASSARDITNEKLFF	TGTGCCAGCAGCGCTCGGGACATTACTAATGAAAAACTGTTTTTT
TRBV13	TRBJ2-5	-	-	CASSPRQLVETQYF	TGTGCCAGCAGCCCACGCCAACTAGTAGAGACCCAGTACTTC
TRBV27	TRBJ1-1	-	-	CASSYTWNTEAFF	TGTGCCAGCAGTTATACGTGGAACACTGAAGCTTTCTTT
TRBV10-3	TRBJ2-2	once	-	CAIGRGQTNTGELFF	TGTGCCATCGGGCGGGGACAGACGAACACCGGGGAGCTGTTTTTT
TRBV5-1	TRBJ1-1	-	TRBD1	CASSSRTGIGTEAFF	TGCGCCAGCAGCTCCCGGACAGGGATAGGGACTGAAGCTTTCTTT
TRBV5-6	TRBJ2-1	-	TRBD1	CAVGQGAKNEQFF	TGTGCCGTCGGACAGGGGGCTAAGAATGAGCAGTTCTTC
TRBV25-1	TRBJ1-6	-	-	CASSEQTAPNSPLHF	TGTGCCAGCAGTGAACAGACAGCACCGAATTCACCCCTCCACTTT
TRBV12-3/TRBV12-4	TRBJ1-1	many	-	CASRPGAGKAFF	TGTGCCAGCAGGCCGGGGGCCGGTAAAGCTTTCTTT
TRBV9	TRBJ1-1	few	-	CASSVTANMNTEAFF	TGTGCCAGCAGCGTGACAGCCAATATGAACACTGAAGCTTTCTTT
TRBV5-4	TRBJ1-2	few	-	CASSPGAGEYGYTF	TGTGCCAGCAGCCCAGGGGCCGGGGAATATGGCTACACCTTC
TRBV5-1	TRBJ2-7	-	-	CASSPISKGSGEQYF	TGCGCCAGCAGCCCAATCTCTAAAGGGTCCGGCGAGCAGTACTTC
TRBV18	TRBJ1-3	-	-	CASSPIAVSGNTIYF	TGTGCCAGCTCACCAATCGCAGTCTCTGGAAACACCATATATTTT
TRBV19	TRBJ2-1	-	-	CASNIRLNDGQFF	TGTGCCAGTAATATCAGACTTAATGACGGGCAGTTCTTC
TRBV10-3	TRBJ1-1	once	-	CAISELEGTTEAFF	TGTGCCATCAGTGAATTGGAGGGAACCACTGAAGCTTTCTTT
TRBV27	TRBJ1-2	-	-	CASSLGANYGYTF	TGTGCCAGCAGTTTGGGAGCTAACTATGGCTACACCTTC
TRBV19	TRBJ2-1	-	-	CASSTARSYNEQFF	TGTGCCAGTTCGACCGCTCGATCCTACAATGAGCAGTTCTTC
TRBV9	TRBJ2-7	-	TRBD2	CASSVKAGGRTYEQYF	TGTGCCAGCAGCGTCAAGGCGGGAGGTAGGACCTACGAGCAGTACTTC
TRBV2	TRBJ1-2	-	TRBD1	CARSARGQGYGYTF	TGTGCCCGAAGTGCGCGGGGACAGGGTTATGGCTACACCTTC
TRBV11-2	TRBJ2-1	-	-	CASSTFSGEQFF	TGTGCCAGCAGCACCTTTTCCGGTGAGCAGTTCTTC
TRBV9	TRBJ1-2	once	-	CASSVEGQPHSNYGYTF	TGTGCCAGCAGCGTAGAGGGGCAGCCTCACAGTAACTATGGCTACACCTTC
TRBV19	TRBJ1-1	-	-	CASRQYTEAFF	TGTGCCAGTAGACAGTACACTGAAGCTTTCTTT
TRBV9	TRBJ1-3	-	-	CASSTHSGQMFSGNTIYF	TGTGCCAGCAGCACGCATTCCGGACAGATGTTTTCTGGAAACACCATATATTTT
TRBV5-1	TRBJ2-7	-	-	CASSSTQGSGYPYEQYF	TGCGCCAGCAGTTCCACACAGGGTAGCGGGTACCCCTACGAGCAGTACTTC
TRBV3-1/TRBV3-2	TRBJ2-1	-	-	CASSQDPDADNEQFF	TGTGCCAGCAGCCAAGATCCGGACGCCGACAATGAGCAGTTCTTC
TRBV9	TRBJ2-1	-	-	CASSARWTQVANEQFF	TGTGCCAGCAGCGCCCGGTGGACACAAGTAGCGAATGAGCAGTTCTTC
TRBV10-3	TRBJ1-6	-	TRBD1	CAISESGQGNWPLHF	TGTGCCATCAGTGAGTCCGGACAGGGTAATTGGCCCCTCCACTTT
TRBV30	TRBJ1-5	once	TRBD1	CAWSVTGDQPQHF	TGTGCCTGGAGTGTGACAGGGGATCAGCCCCAGCATTTT
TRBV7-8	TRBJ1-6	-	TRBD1	CASSLRQGRGYNSPLHF	TGTGCCAGCAGCCTGAGACAGGGAAGGGGCTATAATTCACCCCTCCACTTT
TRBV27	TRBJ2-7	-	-	CASRQGYEQYF	TGTGCCAGCAGACAGGGCTACGAGCAGTACTTC
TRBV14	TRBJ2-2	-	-	CASSHWDMNTGELFF	TGTGCCAGCAGCCATTGGGACATGAACACCGGGGAGCTGTTTTTT
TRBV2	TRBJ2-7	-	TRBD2	CASRRISGGDYEQYF	TGTGCCAGCAGAAGAATTAGCGGGGGGGACTACGAGCAGTACTTC
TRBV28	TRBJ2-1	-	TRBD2	CASTLLAAHNEQFF	TGTGCCAGCACCCTGCTAGCGGCTCACAATGAGCAGTTCTTC
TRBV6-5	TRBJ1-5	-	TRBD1	CASSADRGQAQHF	TGTGCCAGCAGCGCTGACAGGGGGCAGGCCCAGCATTTT
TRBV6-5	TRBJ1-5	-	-	CASSGDGFSNQPQHF	TGTGCCAGCAGCGGCGACGGGTTTTCCAATCAGCCCCAGCATTTT
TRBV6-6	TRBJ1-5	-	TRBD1	CASSLDRDQPQHF	TGTGCCAGCAGCCTCGACAGGGATCAGCCCCAGCATTTT
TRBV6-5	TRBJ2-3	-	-	CASSSGAPSTDTQYF	TGTGCCAGCAGTTCAGGGGCCCCTAGCACAGATACGCAGTATTTT
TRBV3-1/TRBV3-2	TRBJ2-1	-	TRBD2	CASSARLAGGRYNEQFF	TGTGCCAGCAGCGCCCGACTAGCGGGGGGGCGTTACAATGAGCAGTTCTTC
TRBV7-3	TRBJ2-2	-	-	CASAQFPTGELFF	TGTGCCAGCGCGCAGTTTCCCACCGGGGAGCTGTTTTTT
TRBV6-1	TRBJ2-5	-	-	CASSEAMGRTWETQYF	TGTGCCAGCAGTGAAGCCATGGGGCGAACATGGGAGACCCAGTACTTC
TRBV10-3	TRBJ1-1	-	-	CAISEGLTEAFF	TGTGCCATCAGTGAGGGGTTAACTGAAGCTTTCTTT
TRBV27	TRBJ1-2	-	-	CAGQGRANYGYTF	TGTGCCGGTCAGGGGCGAGCTAACTATGGCTACACCTTC
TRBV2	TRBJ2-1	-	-	CASSDSSYNEQFF	TGTGCCAGCAGTGATAGCAGTTACAATGAGCAGTTCTTC
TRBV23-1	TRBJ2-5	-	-	CASSRPSPPVGSLRQTQYF	TGCGCCAGCAGTCGCCCAAGTCCCCCTGTGGGGAGTCTAAGGCAGACCCAGTACTTC
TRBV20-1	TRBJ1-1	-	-	CSGQTNTEAFF	TGCAGTGGACAGACGAACACTGAAGCTTTCTTT
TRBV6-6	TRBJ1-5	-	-	CASSYGDGRNQPQHF	TGTGCCAGCAGTTACGGGGATGGAAGGAATCAGCCCCAGCATTTT